This T cell receptor beta chain was captured by sequencing in a study of blood T cell repertoires in COVID-19. Germline-derived CDR1 and CDR2 are SEHNR and FQNEAQ (reference sequence). Between the trimmed V and J ends, which lost 2 bases and 7 bases, there was a span of 11 bases. The CDR3 contains 13 residues. Assay used: immunoSEQ multiplex PCR; TCRdb lists only in-frame clones, some missing. The data hold about 150,000 clones, with approximately 80% observed a single time. This clonotype was sampled from a woman in her 50s with acute or convalescent COVID-19. The sequencing input was peripheral blood. V is TRBV7-9 and J is TRBJ1-1; D uncertain. The CDR3 DNA reads as TGTGCCAGCAGCTTATCAAACGCGATTGAAGCTTTCTTT. This codes for CASSLSNAIEAFF. The variable domain in full, with the rest retrieved from reference TRBV7-9 and TRBJ1-1, is DTGVSQNPRHKITKRGQNVTFRCDPISEHNRLYWYRQTLGQGPEFLTYFQNEAQLEKSRLLSDRFSAERPKGSFSTLEIQRTEQGDSAMYLCASSLSNAIEAFFGQGTRLTVV.